The 27 T cell receptor beta chains given below trace back to one sample, sequenced in a study of OX40 agonist ivuxolimab in advanced cancers. The protocol was immunoSEQ multiplex PCR, while the TCRdb copy is restricted to in-frame clones and leaves out a portion. The repertoire holds around 19,000 clones, with about two thirds as singletons. Here the sequenced sample was CD4+ or CD8+ T cells sorted from blood, taken in a trial of the OX40 agonist ivuxolimab. The receptors were sampled from an adult with an advanced solid tumor such as melanoma, head and neck, liver or kidney cancer.

The V call is TRBV18, the J call TRBJ2-5, with D possibly matching TRBD2 (5 bases). V shed 1 base and J shed 3 bases, with 15 bases lying between them. The germline V gene has CDR1 KGHSH and CDR2 LQKENI. The CDR3 runs 16 residues. DNA for the CDR3: TGTGCCAGCTCACCACGAACGAGGGTGAGGGAAGAGACCCAGTACTTC. It specifies CASSPRTRVREETQYF.

This clone was counted between two and nine times. This sequence joins TRBV29-1 and TRBJ2-1, with TRBD2 identical over 15 bases. This CDR3 is built from 16 residues. Germline lookup yields CDR1 SQVTM and CDR2 ANQGSEA. V dropped 0 bases and J dropped 9; count of bases not matched to a gene: 6. In DNA, the CDR3 is TGCAGCGTTGAAGATGAGGGACTAGCGGGAGGCGGTGAGCAGTTCTTC. Protein product: CSVEDEGLAGGGEQFF.

The V and J genes are TRBV7-9 and TRBJ2-7; a possible D gene is TRBD2 (5 bases). Germline CDR1 and CDR2: SEHNR and FQNEAQ (reference sequence). There are 16 residues in the CDR3. Deletions cut 5 bases from V and 1 base from J, with 18 bases between. This chain's CDR3 is CASSPESGIWSYEQYF. CDR3 DNA sequence: TGTGCCAGCAGCCCGGAGAGCGGTATATGGTCCTACGAGCAGTACTTC.

The chain is built from TRBV9 and TRBJ2-1; 10 nucleotides agree with TRBD2. This CDR3 is built from 16 residues. Germline V gene sequence: CDR1 SGDLS, CDR2 YYNGEE. Germline trimming cut 0 bases from V and 7 bases from J; bases unmatched to any gene: 7. The CDR3, as DNA: TGTGCCAGCAGCGTAGCCTTAGCGGGAGGAGGTAATGAGCAGTTCTTC. This translates into CASSVALAGGGNEQFF.

The chain carries TRBV30 and TRBJ2-1; tentatively, D is TRBD2 (5 bases). V lost 1 base, J lost 10 bases, and 8 bases lay in between. Germline V gives CDR1 GTSNPN, CDR2 SVGIG (reference sequence). The CDR3 spans 11 residues. CDR3 DNA sequence: TGTGCCTGGAGTGCGGGGTTCGAGCAGTTCTTC. Its protein product is CAWSAGFEQFF.

The chain uses TRBV4-1 and TRBJ1-2; D is unresolved. The V end lost 0 bases, the J end lost 0 bases, and 11 bases lay between the germline ends. Per the germline V gene, CDR1 is MGHRA and CDR2 is YSYEKL. The CDR3 is made up of 16 amino acids. The CDR3 nucleotides read TGCGCCAGCAGCCAAGAAACGGGAGATGCTAACTATGGCTACACCTTC. Amino acids: CASSQETGDANYGYTF.

This clone has only one observation. The chain links TRBV19 to TRBJ2-7, with TRBD2 as a possible D gene (6 bases). This CDR3 is 13 amino acids long. CDR1 is LNHDA, CDR2 SQIVND, per germline (reference sequence). V dropped 5 bases and J dropped 3 bases, with 11 bases sitting between them. The DNA of the CDR3 is TGTGCCAGTAGTTTTGGGACTTACTACGAGCAGTACTTC. Translation: CASSFGTYYEQYF.

This clone was detected only once. This chain joins TRBV4-3 and TRBJ1-3; D ambiguous. This CDR3 is 13 amino acids long. The V end lost 8 bases, the J end lost 4 bases, and 12 bases lay between the germline ends. Per germline, CDR1 LGHNA and CDR2 YSLEER. The CDR3: CASSSATGNTIYF. The CDR3 DNA reads TGCGCCAGCTCCTCCGCTACAGGAAACACCATATATTTT.

The chain recombines TRBV27 with TRBJ2-1; 8 bases line up with TRBD1. V lost 5 bases to trimming and J lost 4 bases; unmatched junction nucleotides: 10. Germline-derived CDR1 and CDR2 are MNHEY and SMNVEV (reference sequence). This CDR3 has 16 amino acids. The DNA for the CDR3 is TGTGCCAGCAGTCCGTCGACAGGGGACGAGTACAATGAGCAGTTCTTC. Translating gives CASSPSTGDEYNEQFF.

This clone occurred a few times. The chain carries TRBV28 and TRBJ2-7; D remains unclear. Germline loops: CDR1 MDHEN, CDR2 SYDVKM. V lost 6 bases to trimming and J lost 4 bases, with 10 bases between them. The CDR3 is 12 amino acids. The CDR3 sequence: CASSPTEYEQYF. CDR3 nucleotide sequence: TGTGCCAGCAGCCCGACGGAGTACGAGCAGTACTTC. Combining the CDR3 with reference TRBV28 and TRBJ2-7 gives the whole variable domain DVKVTQSSRYLVKRTGEKVFLECVQDMDHENMFWYRQDPGLGLRLIYFSYDVKMKEKGDIPEGYSVSREKKERFSLILESASTNQTSMYLCASSPTEYEQYFGPGTRLTVT.

This clone is labeled as medium-sized (0.01 to 0.1%). The chain couples TRBV19 to TRBJ2-3; D gene unclear. The germline V and J ends were trimmed by 10 bases and 7 bases, with 9 bases remaining between them. Germline CDR1 is LNHDA and CDR2 is SQIVND (reference sequence). This CDR3 spans 10 amino acids. The CDR3 region has the DNA TGTGCCACCGACCATAATACGCAGTATTTT. Residues: CATDHNTQYF.

The rearrangement links TRBV6-5 to TRBJ2-3; TRBD2 matches at 10 bases. The germline gives CDR1 MNHEY, CDR2 SVGAGI. CDR3 length equals 15 residues. V lost 4 bases, J lost 2 bases, and 3 bases stayed unmatched. CDR3 sequence reads: CASSLTSGYTDTQYF. In nucleotides, the CDR3 is TGTGCCAGCAGTTTGACTAGCGGGTACACAGATACGCAGTATTTT.

The genes are TRBV2 and TRBJ2-1; 13 nucleotides match TRBD2. The CDR3 runs to 16 residues. CDR1 and CDR2 (germline): SNHLY, FYNNEI. Trimming cost V 8 bases and J 6 bases; bases outside gene matches: 10. CDR3 loop: CASLQMTSGRFNEQFF. DNA for the CDR3: TGTGCCAGCTTACAAATGACTAGCGGGAGGTTCAATGAGCAGTTCTTC.

This chain connects TRBV10-2 to TRBJ2-2, with 14 bases that match TRBD2. Germline CDR1 reads WSHSY; CDR2 reads SAAADI. The ends lost 7 bases at V and 7 bases at J; junction bases unmatched: 11. This CDR3 region has 17 residues. The CDR3 DNA reads TGCGCCAGCACCCTGACTAGCGGGAGGGCCCTCGGCGGGGAGCTGTTTTTT. Protein: CASTLTSGRALGGELFF.

This clone was recorded a few times. The V gene is TRBV23-1, the J gene TRBJ1-3, with D maybe TRBD1 (5 bases). TRBV23-1 is flagged as an ORF with uncertain function. The length of the CDR3 is 18 residues. The germline V and J ends were trimmed by 4 bases and 0 bases, with 19 bases remaining between them. The CDR3 loop is CASSPPSWGGSSGNTIYF. CDR3 in DNA: TGCGCCAGCAGTCCCCCGTCCTGGGGGGGAAGCTCTGGAAACACCATATATTTT.

This chain joins TRBV6-5 and TRBJ1-2, with 8 bases that match TRBD1. With 5 bases clipped from V and 2 bases from J, the junction kept 4 bases outside the gene matches. Germline V CDR1 and CDR2: MNHEY, SVGAGI. The CDR3 is 14 amino acids. This CDR3 is CASSDRQGNYGYTF. As DNA, the CDR3 is TGTGCCAGCAGTGATAGACAGGGGAACTATGGCTACACCTTC.

The chain has TRBV28 and TRBJ1-5; no reliable D call. V shed 2 bases and J shed 5 bases, with 13 bases lying between them. CDR1 is MDHEN and CDR2 is SYDVKM in the germline V gene. This CDR3 has 15 residues. The CDR3 reads CASSLGDKAYQPQHF. CDR3 DNA sequence: TGTGCCAGCAGTTTAGGCGACAAGGCGTATCAGCCCCAGCATTTT.

This sequence joins TRBV4-3 and TRBJ2-2; tentative D call: TRBD1 (5 bases). Germline V gene lookup returns CDR1 LGHNA and CDR2 YSLEER. The CDR3 is made up of 14 amino acids. V was cut by 0 bases and J by 9 bases, with 11 bases left in between. CDR3 sequence (DNA): TGCGCCAGCAGCCAAGATAGGGGTTACCGGGAGCTGTTTTTT. It specifies CASSQDRGYRELFF.

This rearrangement joins TRBV9 to TRBJ2-7, with TRBD2 matching 9 bases. Trimming at V came to 4 bases and at J to 6 bases, leaving 8 bases not matched to a gene. Germline lookup yields CDR1 SGDLS and CDR2 YYNGEE. CDR3 size: 14 residues. The CDR3 is CASSSSGEGAEQYF. Here the CDR3 DNA reads TGTGCCAGCAGCTCTAGCGGGGAAGGGGCCGAGCAGTACTTC.

V and J are TRBV10-3 and TRBJ2-7; D remains ambiguous. Germline V lookup: CDR1 ENHRY, CDR2 SYGVKD. V gave up 10 bases and J gave up 4 bases, with 17 bases separating them. The CDR3 has 13 amino acids. The CDR3 protein is CATAPADRYEQYF. CDR3 coding DNA: TGTGCCACTGCCCCCGCGGACCGATACGAGCAGTACTTC.

This sequence joins TRBV10-2 and TRBJ2-1; no clear D gene. This CDR3 has 14 residues. Germline V gene sequence: CDR1 WSHSY, CDR2 SAAADI. Between the trimmed V and J ends, which lost 5 bases and 0 bases, there was a span of 8 bases. This chain's CDR3 is CASSRLSSYNEQFF. CDR3 nucleotides: TGCGCCAGCAGTAGACTTAGCTCCTACAATGAGCAGTTCTTC.

The chain couples TRBV9 to TRBJ2-2; the D gene could be TRBD1 or TRBD2 (5 bases each). This CDR3 is built from 14 residues. Germline CDR1 is SGDLS and CDR2 is YYNGEE. V lost 4 bases to trimming and J lost 3 bases, with 10 bases between them. CDR3 coding DNA: TGTGCCAGCAGCCGGGGACGGGACACCGGGGAGCTGTTTTTT. This gives the protein CASSRGRDTGELFF.

This clone occurred a few times. V and J are TRBV28 and TRBJ1-5, with TRBD1 identical over 8 bases. Trimming at V came to 1 base and at J to 4 bases, leaving 3 bases not matched to a gene. CDR1 is MDHEN, CDR2 SYDVKM, per germline. The CDR3 spans 15 residues. The CDR3 coding sequence is TGTGCCAGCAGTTTATTGGACAGGGAGAATCAGCCCCAGCATTTT. It is translated as CASSLLDRENQPQHF.

The V call is TRBV28, the J call TRBJ2-7, with a weak D call TRBD1 (6 bases). The germline CDR1 and CDR2 sequences are MDHEN and SYDVKM. V was pared by 10 bases and J by 0 bases, with 10 bases between. This CDR3 has 12 amino acids. The CDR3 sequence is CATGQTSYEQYF. The CDR3 DNA is TGTGCCACCGGACAGACCTCCTACGAGCAGTACTTC.

J is TRBJ2-5 and V is TRBV7-8; D may be TRBD1 or TRBD2 (5 bases each). The germline V gene has CDR1 SGHVS and CDR2 FQNEAQ. The CDR3 extends over 14 amino acids. V was clipped by 3 bases and J by 1 base, with 9 bases between them. CDR3 sequence: CASSLRGVQETQYF. DNA of the CDR3: TGTGCCAGCAGCTTGAGGGGTGTCCAAGAGACCCAGTACTTC.

On this clone itself: The sample contains more than one DNA sequence encoding this CDR3. The V gene is TRBV5-4, the J gene TRBJ1-4; D is possibly TRBD1 (5 bases). CDR1 and CDR2 (germline): SGHNT, YYREEE (reference sequence). V was trimmed by 3 bases and J by 6 bases, leaving 12 bases between them. The CDR3 contains 14 residues. Here the CDR3 reads CASSWDQTDEKLFF. The DNA of the CDR3 is TGTGCCAGCAGCTGGGACCAAACGGATGAAAAACTGTTTTTT.

V usage is TRBV29-1 and J usage is TRBJ2-1; 7 bases are shared with TRBD1. The ends lost 6 bases at V and 5 bases at J; junction bases unmatched: 7. Germline CDR1 is SQVTM and CDR2 is ANQGSEA. CDR3 length: 13 amino acids. CDR3 in amino acids: CSVVWDRNNEQFF. CDR3 in DNA: TGCAGCGTGGTCTGGGACAGAAACAATGAGCAGTTCTTC.